This T cell receptor (beta chain) is drawn from a study of vaccination effects on CD4 cells after COVID-19. In the ViraFEST assay, antigen-specific CD4+ clonotypes were identified by expansion after peptide-pool stimulation. When around 10 days of culture had elapsed, CD4+ T cells were isolated. Prior SARS-CoV-2 infection was absent in the vaccine recipients, as shown by negative nucleocapsid antibodies. In culture with 9.5 to 10 IU/ml IL-2 and about 10 ug/ml peptides, PBMC were grown at around 1.8 million per well. The study, taken as a whole, reports: Relatively few convalescent patients took part in the study, which had no early post-infection timepoints.

The assay was immunoSEQ multiplex PCR, and TCRdb's table has in-frame clones only and misses some. The table has about 8,100 clones, approximately 72% seen once. To note about this clone: Its antigen is currently unknown.

The germline V and J ends were trimmed by 0 bases and 5 bases, with 7 bases remaining between them. The CDR3 is made up of 14 amino acids. Germline CDR1 is SGHDN and CDR2 is FVKESK. The chain employs TRBV14 and TRBJ2-2; D is possibly TRBD2 (6 bases). The source was CD4+ T cells from PBMCs cultured with HCoV-229E spike peptides, collected before COVID-19 vaccination. The TCR was taken from a human donor who received a COVID-19 vaccine. The CDR3 loop is CASSQDAGTGELFF. CDR3 bases: TGTGCCAGCAGCCAAGATGCGGGGACCGGGGAGCTGTTTTTT.